This entry concerns a single T cell receptor beta chain. The V end lost 5 bases, the J end lost 0 bases, and 14 bases lay between the germline ends. CDR3 length equals 16 residues. Germline assignment: CDR1 SEHNR and CDR2 FQNEAQ (reference sequence). This specimen belongs to a study of identical twins. TCRdb called the 5' RACE reads again in MiXCR, with one record for every CDR3 protein. The sample shows about 470,000 distinct CDR3 sequences, approximately 24% of them seen only once. These same records also appear under a second study, on T cells expressing NK-cell markers. Per that paper: In a group of about six donors, dominant NKG2C+ clonotypes represented about 1.0-7.5% of CD8+ T cells.

Material for sequencing was CD4+ T cells sorted from blood. The source of this sequence is a young woman in good health. This rearrangement joins TRBV7-9 to TRBJ2-1; D is ambiguous. The CDR3 reads CASSPRQASSYNEQFF. The CDR3 nucleotides are TGTGCCAGCAGCCCAAGGCAAGCTAGCTCCTACAATGAGCAGTTCTTC.